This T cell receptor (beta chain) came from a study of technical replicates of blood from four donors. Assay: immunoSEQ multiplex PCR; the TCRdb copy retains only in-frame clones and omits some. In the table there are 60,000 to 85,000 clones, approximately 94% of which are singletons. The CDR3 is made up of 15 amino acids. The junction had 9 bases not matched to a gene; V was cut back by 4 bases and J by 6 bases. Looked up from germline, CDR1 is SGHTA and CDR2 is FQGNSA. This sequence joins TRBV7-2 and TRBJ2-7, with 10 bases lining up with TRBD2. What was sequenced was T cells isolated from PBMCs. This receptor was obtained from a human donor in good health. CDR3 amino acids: CASSSGTSVFGEQYF. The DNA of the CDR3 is TGTGCCAGCAGCTCCGGGACTAGCGTTTTTGGCGAGCAGTACTTC.